What follows are 29 T cell receptor beta chains derived from one specimen sequenced in a study of TIL therapy for anti-PD-1-resistant metastatic lung cancer. The libraries were made with immunoSEQ v3. The protocol was immunoSEQ multiplex PCR, while the TCRdb copy is restricted to in-frame clones and leaves out a portion. The sample holds around 20,000 clones; over 60% are singletons and the top ten take roughly 7.1%. Indicated time point: pre-treatment sample, taken before nivolumab and TIL therapy. Material: blood, obtained at baseline. These receptors all stem from a person aged 25-85 years with non-small cell lung cancer.

The V gene is TRBV29-1, the J gene TRBJ2-4; D ambiguous. V was cut by 4 bases and J by 9 bases, with 13 bases left in between. The CDR3 extends over 12 amino acids. Germline values: CDR1 SQVTM, CDR2 ANQGSEA. The CDR3 nucleotides read TGCAGCGTTGTGCCAGTCCGCGGCATTCAGTACTTC. This encodes CSVVPVRGIQYF.

The chain joins TRBV6-1 to TRBJ1-5; D is uncertain. The CDR3 contains 15 residues. Trimming removed 2 bases from V and 7 bases from J, with 15 bases in between. Germline V gives CDR1 MNHNS, CDR2 SASEGT. The CDR3 DNA follows: TGTGCCAGCAGTGAATATGGAGGGCTTCGACAGCCCCAGCATTTT. The encoded protein is CASSEYGGLRQPQHF.

The genes are TRBV9 and TRBJ2-7; D is undetermined. Trimming stripped 2 bases from V and 5 bases from J, with 17 bases between. This CDR3 is built from 15 residues. Germline V gene lookup returns CDR1 SGDLS and CDR2 YYNGEE. CDR3: CASSVQTGSRNEQYF. CDR3 coding DNA: TGTGCCAGCAGCGTCCAGACTGGGTCCCGTAACGAGCAGTACTTC.

This clone was counted a few times. This sequence joins TRBV6-4 and TRBJ1-4; D is uncertain. The CDR3 is 13 residues long. Germline V CDR1 and CDR2: MRHNA, SNTAGT. V lost 5 bases and J lost 3, with 7 bases in between. CDR3 protein: CASSLGPNEKLFF. The CDR3, as DNA: TGTGCCAGCAGTCTAGGACCTAATGAAAAACTGTTTTTT.

The chain links TRBV10-3 to TRBJ2-3; 8 nucleotides align to TRBD2. The V and J ends lost 10 bases and 5 bases, in that order; junction bases with no gene match: 14. CDR1 ENHRY and CDR2 SYGVKD come from the germline V gene. CDR3 length: 15 residues. The CDR3 sequence: CATYATAGGEDTQYF. CDR3 nucleotide sequence: TGTGCCACCTACGCTACTGCGGGAGGAGAAGATACGCAGTATTTT.

J is TRBJ2-1 and V is TRBV18; possible D gene TRBD2, 5 bases. The CDR3 totals 13 residues. Germline CDR1 and CDR2: KGHSH and LQKENI. V shed 2 bases and J shed 7 bases, with 9 bases lying between them. The CDR3 sequence: CASSPTSSNEQFF. In DNA form, the CDR3 reads TGTGCCAGCTCACCAACTAGTTCGAATGAGCAGTTCTTC. Combining the CDR3 with reference TRBV18 and TRBJ2-1 gives the whole variable domain NAGVMQNPRHLVRRRGQEARLRCSPMKGHSHVYWYRQLPEEGLKFMVYLQKENIIDESGMPKERFSAEFPKEGPSILRIQQVVRGDSAAYFCASSPTSSNEQFFGPGTRLTVL.

V and J are TRBV3-1 (or the pseudogene TRBV3-2) and TRBJ2-2; D remains ambiguous. Germline assignment: CDR1 LGHDT and CDR2 YNNKEL (reference sequence). The V gene lost 0 bases and the J gene lost 2 bases, with 10 bases spanning the gap. The CDR3 is 16 amino acids. CDR3 nucleotide sequence: TGTGCCAGCAGCCAAGAACGGGTGACCAACACCGGGGAGCTGTTTTTT. Translating it yields CASSQERVTNTGELFF.

The sample holds a few counts of this clone. This chain links TRBV6-6 with TRBJ1-5; TRBD1 might be the D (6 bases). There are 14 residues in the CDR3. In germline, CDR1 is MNHNY, CDR2 SVGAGI (reference sequence). The V and J ends lost 6 bases and 6 bases respectively, with 15 bases between them. CDR3 nucleotides: TGTGCCAGCAGGCACAGGGTTCCGGGTCAGCCCCAGCATTTT. Translated, it gives CASRHRVPGQPQHF.

This chain joins TRBV27 and TRBJ2-1; the D gene is possibly TRBD2 (6 bases). The CDR3 totals 16 residues. With 7 bases removed from V and 11 bases from J, the gap between germline ends came to 27 bases. Germline CDR1 and CDR2: MNHEY and SMNVEV (reference sequence). The CDR3 region has the DNA TGTGCCAGCACCCCGGCCTCCGGGGGAGCAATAAGTAAGCAGTTCTTC. This sequence encodes CASTPASGGAISKQFF.

This chain joins TRBV29-1 and TRBJ2-7, with D possibly TRBD2 on 6 matching bases. Germline V gene sequence: CDR1 SQVTM, CDR2 ANQGSEA. V shed 4 bases and J shed 3 bases, with 16 bases lying between them. This CDR3 spans 14 amino acids. The CDR3 spells CSVAAGPLFYEQYF. The CDR3 DNA reads as TGCAGCGTTGCGGCGGGACCCCTGTTCTACGAGCAGTACTTC.

The chain carries TRBV3-1 (or the pseudogene TRBV3-2) and TRBJ2-3; D is undetermined. The CDR3 has 13 residues. The V gene lost 3 bases and the J gene lost 6 bases, with 10 bases spanning the gap. The germline CDR1 and CDR2 sequences are LGHDT and YNNKEL (reference sequence). In nucleotides, the CDR3 is TGTGCCAGCAGCCAGCAGGTCCAGGATACGCAGTATTTT. Amino acid sequence: CASSQQVQDTQYF.

The chain carries TRBV4-2 and TRBJ1-1; 8 bases align to TRBD1. In germline, CDR1 is LGHNA, CDR2 YNFKEQ. This CDR3 is built from 16 residues. The V segment lost 0 bases and the J segment 7 bases; nucleotides outside the gene matches: 10. The CDR3 DNA is TGTGCCAGCAGCCAAGACGGTTTCGCAGGGGGCAGTGAAGCTTTCTTT. Encoded protein: CASSQDGFAGGSEAFF.

J is TRBJ2-3 and V is TRBV9; weak D call: TRBD2 (7 bases). V lost 3 bases, J lost 6 bases, and 14 bases lay in between. The CDR3 consists of 14 residues. Germline assignment: CDR1 SGDLS and CDR2 YYNGEE. This CDR3 is CASSGRGAWDTQYF. CDR3 nucleotides: TGTGCCAGCAGCGGCCGGGGGGCCTGGGATACGCAGTATTTT.

In its sample, this clone was seen once. The CDR3 reads CASSSRLAADTQYF. DNA for the CDR3: TGTGCCAGTAGTAGCAGACTAGCGGCAGATACGCAGTATTTT. This rearrangement joins TRBV19 to TRBJ2-3, with TRBD2 identical over 9 bases. The V gene end was trimmed by 4 bases and the J gene end by 4 bases; junction bases not matched to a gene: 3. The CDR3 totals 14 residues. Germline CDR1 and CDR2: LNHDA and SQIVND (reference sequence).

The chain carries TRBV7-2 and TRBJ1-5; D is unresolved. Trimming shortened V by 5 bases and J by 0 bases, and 8 bases separated the two germline ends. The CDR3 is made up of 14 amino acids. Germline CDR1 is SGHTA and CDR2 is FQGNSA. The CDR3 loop reads CASSLELSNQPQHF. The CDR3 bases are TGTGCCAGCAGCCTCGAACTTAGCAATCAGCCCCAGCATTTT.

The CDR3 DNA is TGTGCCAGCAGCCTTAGTACTAGCGGAAGCGGCGGGGAGCTGTTTTTT. It is translated as CASSLSTSGSGGELFF. This chain joins TRBV7-9 and TRBJ2-2; the match to TRBD2 covers 8 bases. The CDR3 consists of 16 residues. V was clipped by 5 bases and J by 7 bases; unmatched bases: 12. CDR1 is SEHNR, CDR2 FQNEAQ, per germline (reference sequence).

The gene calls are TRBV28 and TRBJ2-6; tentative D call: TRBD2 (6 bases). Germline V gene data show CDR1 as MDHEN and CDR2 as SYDVKM. CDR3 length equals 15 residues. Trimming stripped 3 bases from V and 0 bases from J, with 6 bases between. The CDR3 DNA sequence: TGTGCCAGCAGTTTGCGGGGCTCTGGGGCCAACGTCCTGACTTTC. Its protein product is CASSLRGSGANVLTF.

The gene calls are TRBV19 and TRBJ1-5; D not certain. Trimming left V 8 bases short and J 2 bases short, with 10 bases between. The length of the CDR3 is 13 residues. Germline CDR1 is LNHDA and CDR2 is SQIVND (reference sequence). This chain's CDR3 is CASASVGNQPQHF. The CDR3, as DNA: TGTGCCAGTGCGTCGGTAGGCAATCAGCCCCAGCATTTT.

The rearrangement joins TRBV28 to TRBJ1-6; 9 nucleotides match TRBD1. Germline assignment: CDR1 MDHEN and CDR2 SYDVKM. The CDR3 is made up of 14 amino acids. The V segment lost 4 bases and the J segment 10 bases; nucleotides outside the gene matches: 5. CDR3 loop: CASSWTGEDSPLHF. The CDR3 DNA reads as TGTGCCAGCAGTTGGACAGGGGAAGACTCACCCCTCCACTTT.

This rearrangement joins TRBV6-4 to TRBJ2-3; D ambiguous. CDR3 length equals 14 residues. CDR1 is MRHNA and CDR2 is SNTAGT in the germline V gene. V dropped 3 bases and J dropped 0 bases, with 7 bases sitting between them. Here the CDR3 reads CASSDKASTDTQYF. DNA for the CDR3: TGTGCCAGCAGTGATAAAGCTAGCACAGATACGCAGTATTTT.

This chain connects TRBV29-1 to TRBJ1-5; 8 bases are shared with TRBD1. The CDR3 consists of 14 residues. Germline V gives CDR1 SQVTM, CDR2 ANQGSEA. The J segment lost 4 bases and the V segment lost 4 bases, leaving 6 bases of the junction unmatched. CDR3 sequence: CSVGTGIGNQPQHF. In nucleotides, the CDR3 is TGCAGCGTTGGGACAGGGATAGGGAATCAGCCCCAGCATTTT.

This chain uses TRBV25-1 with TRBJ1-4; TRBD1 matches at 8 bases. After removal of 3 bases from V and 0 bases from J, the junction contained 0 bases not matched to a gene. Germline-derived CDR1 and CDR2 are MGHDK and SYGVNS. The CDR3 has 15 residues. The CDR3 DNA sequence: TGTGCCAGCAGTGACAGGGGGCCAACTAATGAAAAACTGTTTTTT. Translated, it gives CASSDRGPTNEKLFF.

This clone was detected once. V is TRBV18 and J is TRBJ1-5; 8 nucleotides align to TRBD1. Germline V CDR1 and CDR2: KGHSH, LQKENI. V lost 3 bases and J lost 5; bases outside the gene matches: 3. CDR3 length equals 14 residues. DNA of the CDR3: TGTGCCAGCTCACCGGACAGGGAGTATCAGCCCCAGCATTTT. It specifies CASSPDREYQPQHF.

The DNA of the CDR3 is TGTGCTAGTGGTTTAGGGGTGGGACCAGCTTTCTTT. Translated: CASGLGVGPAFF. The gene calls are TRBV12-5 and TRBJ1-1, with a weak D call TRBD1 (5 bases). The germline V gene encodes CDR1 LGHNT and CDR2 FRNRAP. This CDR3 has 12 residues. Trimming took 3 bases from V and 10 from J, leaving 12 bases between them.

V is TRBV2 and J is TRBJ1-5; the match to TRBD1 covers 8 bases. Germline CDR1 reads SNHLY; CDR2 reads FYNNEI. After removal of 7 bases from V and 2 bases from J, the junction contained 7 bases not matched to a gene. This CDR3 is built from 15 residues. The CDR3 coding sequence is TGTGCCAGCACGAATGAGGGACAGGGCAATCAGCCCCAGCATTTT. Translating gives CASTNEGQGNQPQHF.

The CDR3 is CASSLGGAGSPLHF. CDR3 DNA: TGCGCCAGCAGCTTGGGGGGGGCAGGGTCACCCCTCCACTTT. V gene TRBV5-1 combines with J gene TRBJ1-6; weak D call: TRBD1 (6 bases). Germline V CDR1 and CDR2: SGHRS, YFSETQ. This CDR3 region has 14 residues. Trimming took off 0 bases at V and 10 bases at J, with 11 bases between the two ends.

The chain carries TRBV3-1 (or the pseudogene TRBV3-2) and TRBJ2-1; maybe TRBD2 (5 bases). The CDR3 is 15 residues long. The V gene lost 3 bases and the J gene lost 0 bases, with 9 bases spanning the gap. The germline CDR1 and CDR2 sequences are LGHDT and YNNKEL (reference sequence). The CDR3 is CASSQGGYSYNEQFF. CDR3 nucleotide sequence: TGTGCCAGCAGCCAGGGCGGGTACTCCTACAATGAGCAGTTCTTC.

The table lists this clone with a few counts. The chain employs TRBV19 and TRBJ2-1, with 9 nucleotides matching TRBD2. CDR1 and CDR2 (germline): LNHDA, SQIVND (reference sequence). J gave up 8 bases and V 9 bases, and 14 bases lay outside the gene matches. The CDR3 runs 15 residues. The CDR3 DNA is TGTGCCAGCACCGTTACTGCGGGAGGGTGGGATGAGCAGTTCTTC. It is translated as CASTVTAGGWDEQFF.

CDR3 region: CASSPPGRAQETQYF. The CDR3 nucleotides are TGTGCCAGCTCACCACCGGGACGGGCCCAAGAGACCCAGTACTTC. V is TRBV18 and J is TRBJ2-5, with D possibly being TRBD1 or TRBD2 (5 bases each). This CDR3 has 15 residues. Trimming pared 0 bases from V and 1 base from J, leaving 9 bases between. CDR1 and CDR2 from the germline V gene are KGHSH and LQKENI.